This T cell receptor (beta chain) originates from a study of CD4 T cells in relation to SARS-CoV-2 and coronaviruses. As for the study in general: ViraFEST: approximately eleven-day antigen culture of PBMCs, then TCR beta CDR3 sequencing.

CD4+ T cells from unexposed donors were obtained before the COVID-19 pandemic (2011-2018). After roughly ten days of culture, CD4+ T cells were isolated. Fresh IL-2 medium replaced half the medium on days 3 and 7. General study findings and limits: SARS-CoV-2-driven expansion was significantly weaker in crossreactive than monoreactive clones.

In the case of this clone: The antigen is not known.

Looked up from germline, CDR1 is KGHSH and CDR2 is LQKENI. V gave up 2 bases and J gave up 8 bases, with 7 bases separating them. The CDR3 spans 12 residues. Here immunoSEQ multiplex PCR was the method, and the copy in TCRdb shows in-frame clones only, minus some. This sample yields more than 20,000 clones, of which over 60% are seen a single time; 15% to 20% belongs to the top ten. The clonotype comes from a human donor in good health. Sequenced sample: CD4+ T cells from PBMCs, cultured in vitro. This rearrangement joins TRBV18 to TRBJ2-1; D uncertain. The CDR3 nucleotides read TGTGCCAGCTCACCAGGTTTGGATGAGCAGTTCTTC. It translates to CASSPGLDEQFF.